This T cell receptor (beta chain) stems from a study of PD-1 blockade in classical Hodgkin lymphoma (TCRdb year 2020). Background for the entire study: Nivolumab dosing was 3 mg/kg intravenously every 2 weeks, continuing until either disease progression or unacceptable toxicity. The study used TCR beta sequencing and CyTOF to define a peripheral blood immune signature of response to PD-1 blockade in classical Hodgkin lymphoma. What the work shows at the level of the full study, not this receptor alone: A significant rise by C4D1 was seen in CD4+ but not CD8+ TCR diversity (p=0.0027 vs p=0.16), with the rise being most apparent in complete responders (p=0.02). Trial patients achieving complete response had baseline diversity similar to newly diagnosed patients, whereas partial responders and progressors had significantly lower diversity. Diversity was lower in patients who began nivolumab less than 1 year after ASCT, so these patients were left out of later analyses to avoid confounding by immune reconstitution. Newly diagnosed patients were reported to have lower baseline TCR diversity than healthy donors, and relapsed/refractory patients were reported to have lower baseline TCR diversity still. The study was restricted to a single clinical trial cohort, and the causes of repertoire differences, possibly disease activity or prior therapy, were left undefined.

Genomic DNA was extracted with the Qiagen DNeasy kit from unsorted PBMCs and from negatively selected CD4+ and CD8+ fractions. Using primers that anneal to V and J segments, immunoSEQ multiplex PCR amplified the TCR beta CDR3 regions. A synthetic immune receptor repertoire was used to minimize amplification bias, and remaining bias was computationally removed after sequencing. The study's processing was this. Custom Python scripts were used to quantify repertoire diversity as the Shannon entropy index. Unsorted, CD4+ and CD8+ repertoires were analyzed separately, except for combined analyses in which CD4+ and CD8+ sequences were merged in silico. Clonal expansion was defined as a frequency increase of at least 2-fold after treatment compared with C1D1, and clones undetected at baseline were assigned a pseudocount of 0.5. Clones with 0 or 1 copy at C1D1 were classified as singleton clones, and clones with 2 or more copies were classified as non-singleton clones. By matching protein sequences in sorted samples from the same patient, clones expanded in unsorted samples were annotated as CD4+, CD8+ or unknown. Wilcoxon tests on paired samples were used to test changes in diversity from C1D1 to C4D1. As stored in TCRdb, this immuneACCESS dataset retains in-frame rearrangements with V and J assigned. A fraction of the clones does not appear; measured against another copy, unresolved V genes explain less than half of the discrepancy, and the remainder lacks a known reason. V, J and clone size derive from that table, while D and trimming were established from the DNA sequence. The sample records roughly 40,000 clones, 60% to 75% of which are singletons. The top ten clones comprise 3% to 4% of the sample.

Taken from the germline V gene, the CDR1 and CDR2 loops are SGHTA and FQGNSA. From the cysteine up to the phenylalanine, the CDR3 has a length of 14 residues. The only DNA kept is the CDR3, 42 bases in frame from the first base. V is clipped by 6 bases and J by 4 bases, and the sequence between their germline boundaries is 12 bases long. Sample time point, as interpreted from the label and publication: cycle 4 day 1 (C4D1), after about 6 weeks of nivolumab. Every trial patient had relapsed following autologous stem cell transplantation, and prior brentuximab vedotin exposure was what differed among cohorts A, B and C. The trial cohort was composed of about 53 patients with relapsed/refractory classical Hodgkin lymphoma, for whom complete response, partial response or progressive disease was recorded as best overall response. In the multi-cohort phase II CheckMate 205 trial, trial patients received single-agent nivolumab. An independent review committee assessed best overall response using the 2007 International Working Group response criteria. PBMCs from the trial were collected at three points: immediately before nivolumab initiation (C1D1), and during therapy at cycle 2 day 1 and cycle 4 day 1. Peripheral blood was collected in 8 mL Vacutainer Cell Preparation Tubes, from which PBMCs were isolated by centrifugation and then cryopreserved.

This clone was picked up a small number of times. Its antigen target is currently unknown. There are no base qualities to consult, and no much larger clone falls within one base. This material consisted of peripheral blood mononuclear cells (PBMCs), taken before the fourth cycle of nivolumab. The chain couples TRBV7-2 to TRBJ2-2; perhaps TRBD2 is the D gene, with 6 bases matching. The origin of this receptor is a human donor with classical Hodgkin lymphoma. The nucleotide sequence is TGTGCCAGCAGTCCCGGGACTTTCACCGGGGAGCTGTTTTTT. Translated, this is CASSPGTFTGELFF.